This TCR beta chain was identified in a study of blood T cell repertoires in COVID-19. Study-level background: Samples representing acute and convalescent COVID-19 were sourced from the United States, Italy and Spain. Nucleic acid was either cDNA or gDNA, and it came from T cells, B-cell-depleted T cells, or PBMCs.

In the study's own analysis: From reference gene primer amplification, estimates of nucleated cell counts were derived. Data came from immunoSEQ multiplex PCR; TCRdb stores just in-frame clones and leaves some out. V and J calls and clone size are copied from that table; D and trimming were computed from the DNA. The sample lists about 67,000 clones, 87% occurring once. The CDR3 is made up of 19 amino acids. J gave up 0 bases and V 8 bases, and 21 bases lay outside the gene matches. This chain uses TRBV23-1 with TRBJ2-7, with 8 positions matching TRBD1. TRBV23-1 is flagged as an ORF with uncertain function. This clonotype was sampled from a man aged 50-60 years with active COVID-19. The sequencing input was peripheral blood. The CDR3 DNA reads TGCGCCAGCGGCAACAATAAGGGACAGGCACAACAAGGCTCCTACGAGCAGTACTTC. It codes for CASGNNKGQAQQGSYEQYF.